The entry that follows covers one T cell receptor beta chain sequence. The antigen is not known. CD8 cells regarded as naive lacked CD45RO, were positively chosen for CCR7, and omitted terminally differentiated effector memory CD45RA+ cells. Authors' processing steps: Junction-only immunoSEQ sequences carried no quality scores, so filtering differed. The protocol was immunoSEQ multiplex PCR, while the TCRdb copy is restricted to in-frame clones and leaves out a portion. That table supplies the V and J calls and clone size; D and trimming were determined from the DNA. The sample lists hundreds of thousands of clones; approximately 96% were seen once. The source of the sample is a study of shared clonotypes between healthy human individuals. Study background: The study drew on a couple of women and three men aged 18 to 49 as donors. Study conclusions and caveats: Despite large depth, rarefaction showed incomplete sorted-subset sequencing. Against clonotypes common to all four donors, non-shared ones had lower generation probabilities.

This TCR was recovered from a woman aged 30 to 39 in good health. The sequencing sample was made of naive CD8+ T cells sorted from blood.

The CDR3: CASSQGRLGYNEQFF. Here the CDR3 DNA reads TGTGCCAGCAGCCAAGGGCGACTAGGGTACAATGAGCAGTTCTTC. V is TRBV14 and J is TRBJ2-1; a weak D match, TRBD2 (6 bases). V shed 1 base and J shed 4 bases, with 11 bases lying between them. CDR1 and CDR2 (germline): SGHDN, FVKESK. The CDR3 loop spans 15 amino acids.